This section outlines one T cell receptor (beta chain) sequence together with its context. This specimen belongs to a study of blood T cell repertoires in COVID-19. Across the study: There were acute and convalescent COVID-19 samples, and they came from the United States, Italy and Spain. In each case, the material was cDNA or gDNA derived from T cells, B-cell-depleted T cells, or PBMCs.

How the authors handled the data: By means of reference gene primer amplification, nucleated cell counts were estimated. Profiling relied on immunoSEQ multiplex PCR, and the TCRdb table lists in-frame clones only, not all of them. For V, J and clone size, that table is used; D and trimming come from the DNA. This table holds 150,000 to 200,000 clones, approximately 86% found once. The clonotype originates from a man aged 50 to 60 with active or convalescent COVID-19. Sample: peripheral blood.

CDR3 region: CASSLMWDRIYEQYF. CDR3 DNA sequence: TGTGCCAGCAGCTTAATGTGGGACAGGATTTACGAGCAGTACTTC. This chain uses TRBV7-2 with TRBJ2-7, with 8 positions matching TRBD1. The length of the CDR3 is 15 residues. V lost 2 bases, J lost 4 bases, and 7 bases stayed unmatched. CDR1 is SGHTA, CDR2 FQGNSA, per germline.